The clone carrying this TCR beta chain showed up just once. Its antigen is not identified. Running of the v3.0 immunoSEQ assay took place at survey level. The sequencing target was roughly 40,000-55,000 T-cell genomes per sample. Assay used: immunoSEQ multiplex PCR; TCRdb lists only in-frame clones, some missing. The top ten clones hold around 4% of a sample with 30,000 or so clones, 70% to 90% of them seen once. The data derive from a study of long-term antiretroviral therapy in people with HIV. Study-level points and caveats: Compared with controls, HIV repertoires showed narrower CDR3 length ranges. With ART, diversity went up but was still lower than in transplant donor controls. Someone took the blood between the mid-2000s and the late 2010s, maybe while older ART regimens were in use.

The sequence was collected from a woman younger than 35 with HIV. Sequenced material: unsorted PBMCs, taken 0.5 years after starting antiretroviral therapy.

The CDR3 spells CASSVAIRGSLDTEAFF. In DNA form, the CDR3 reads TGTGCCAGCAGCGTAGCTATCAGGGGGTCTTTAGACACTGAAGCTTTCTTT. The chain uses TRBV9 and TRBJ1-1, with 7 nucleotides matching TRBD1. This CDR3 region has 17 residues. V gave up 0 bases and J gave up 3 bases; unmatched junction bases: 11. CDR1 and CDR2 from the germline V gene are SGDLS and YYNGEE.